A single sample gave rise to the 29 T cell receptor beta chains below, sequenced in a study of blood T cell repertoires in COVID-19. Data came from immunoSEQ multiplex PCR; TCRdb stores just in-frame clones and leaves some out. The sample records under 150,000 clones, roughly 80% being singletons. Sequenced material: peripheral blood. The receptors derive from a woman aged 35 to 49 with active or convalescent COVID-19.

The chain recombines TRBV15 with TRBJ2-3; D is perhaps TRBD2 (6 bases). Germline CDR1 LNHNV, CDR2 YYDKDF (reference sequence). The ends were cut back, 3 bases at V and 4 bases at J, with 8 bases in the middle. This CDR3 spans 13 amino acids. The CDR3 reads CATSRRDSDTQYF. The CDR3 DNA sequence: TGTGCCACCAGCAGGCGGGACTCAGATACGCAGTATTTT.

V and J are TRBV18 and TRBJ1-5; weak D call: TRBD1 (6 bases). CDR1 is KGHSH and CDR2 is LQKENI in the germline V gene. The CDR3 consists of 16 residues. V lost 6 bases and J lost 6, with 21 bases in between. The CDR3 DNA reads as TGTGCCAGCTCCCGGGGGGGGGCGTCGTGGGGTCAGCCCCAGCATTTT. It is translated as CASSRGGASWGQPQHF.

The genes are TRBV11-2 and TRBJ2-1, with 11 bases that match TRBD2. Per germline, CDR1 SGHAT and CDR2 FQNNGV. This CDR3 has 16 amino acids. With V trimmed by 5 bases and J by 10 bases, 13 bases remained unmatched. DNA for the CDR3: TGTGCCAGCAGCCCGGCCGGGCTAGCGGGAGGTGTAGAGCAGTTCTTC. Its translation is CASSPAGLAGGVEQFF.

This chain joins TRBV19 and TRBJ1-1, with TRBD1 as a possible D gene (5 bases). The CDR3 consists of 15 residues. The germline V gene has CDR1 LNHDA and CDR2 SQIVND (reference sequence). V was clipped by 5 bases and J by 8 bases, with 21 bases between them. The CDR3 is CASSSPGRANVEAFF. DNA of the CDR3: TGTGCCAGTAGTTCCCCCGGCAGGGCCAATGTAGAAGCTTTCTTT.

This clone was observed once. The rearrangement uses TRBV4-1 and TRBJ2-7; D remains unclear. V lost 1 base, J lost 4 bases, and 11 bases lay in between. The CDR3 has 14 residues. Germline V lookup: CDR1 MGHRA, CDR2 YSYEKL. Here the CDR3 reads CASSQVLERYEQYF. CDR3 nucleotides: TGCGCCAGCAGCCAAGTGCTAGAACGTTACGAGCAGTACTTC.

The CDR3: CASSLQKTSGRAHEQFF. CDR3 sequence (DNA): TGTGCCAGCAGCCTTCAAAAGACTAGCGGGAGGGCCCATGAGCAGTTCTTC. The chain couples TRBV9 to TRBJ2-1; 14 bases map to TRBD2. The CDR3 consists of 17 residues. The ends lost 4 bases at V and 8 bases at J; junction bases unmatched: 11. In germline, CDR1 is SGDLS, CDR2 YYNGEE.

The genes are TRBV5-1 and TRBJ1-4, with TRBD1 matching 7 bases. CDR3 length: 15 residues. V trimming: 0 bases; J trimming: 4 bases; junction bases outside the gene matches: 3. Per the germline V gene, CDR1 is SGHRS and CDR2 is YFSETQ. The CDR3 spells CASSLEGAFNEKLFF. Here the CDR3 DNA reads TGCGCCAGCAGCTTGGAGGGGGCTTTTAATGAAAAACTGTTTTTT.

This chain uses TRBV2 with TRBJ1-2, with 10 bases aligning to TRBD1. The germline gives CDR1 SNHLY, CDR2 FYNNEI. The V segment lost 3 bases and the J segment 5 bases; nucleotides outside the gene matches: 3. This CDR3 spans 14 amino acids. The CDR3 DNA reads TGTGCCAGCAGTGAGGGGACAGGGGAATATGGCTACACCTTC. Translating gives CASSEGTGEYGYTF.

The gene calls are TRBV3-1 (or the pseudogene TRBV3-2) and TRBJ1-2; D perhaps matches TRBD1 (5 bases). Trimming took 3 bases from V and 8 from J, leaving 10 bases between them. In germline, CDR1 is LGHDT, CDR2 YNNKEL (reference sequence). The CDR3 has 12 residues. CDR3 DNA sequence: TGTGCCAGCAGCCAGGCAGGGTGGGGCTACACCTTC. Encoded protein: CASSQAGWGYTF.

The chain uses TRBV5-5 and TRBJ1-2; possible D gene TRBD1, 6 bases. Per germline, CDR1 SGHKS and CDR2 YYEKEE (reference sequence). Trimming removed 0 bases at V and 4 bases at J, with 16 bases between. The CDR3 length is 16 residues. This CDR3 reads CASSLATGRYGYGYTF. Written as DNA, the CDR3 is TGTGCCAGCAGCTTGGCGACAGGAAGATACGGCTATGGCTACACCTTC.

V is TRBV19 and J is TRBJ1-2, with D possibly being TRBD1 (5 bases). This CDR3 comprises 14 residues. Germline V gene lookup returns CDR1 LNHDA and CDR2 SQIVND (reference sequence). The ends were cut back, 1 base at V and 2 bases at J, with 8 bases in the middle. The CDR3 nucleotides are TGTGCCAGTAGTATAGCTCCAGGGAACTATGGCTACACCTTC. It translates to CASSIAPGNYGYTF.

The rearrangement joins TRBV2 to TRBJ2-2; TRBD2 matches 8 bases. Germline values: CDR1 SNHLY, CDR2 FYNNEI. V shed 6 bases, J shed 1 base, and the junction held 16 bases outside the gene matches. This CDR3 has 19 amino acids. CDR3 sequence: CASSGLATRTLLNTGELFF. The CDR3 region has the DNA TGTGCCAGCAGCGGACTAGCCACCCGAACTTTATTGAACACCGGGGAGCTGTTTTTT.

This clone was seen a handful of times. CDR3: CASSYSMTVRVAEAFF. As DNA, the CDR3 is TGTGCCAGCAGTTACTCGATGACAGTGCGAGTCGCTGAAGCTTTCTTT. The V and J genes are TRBV6-5 and TRBJ1-1, with D possibly being TRBD1 (5 bases). CDR3 length equals 16 residues. Trimming shortened V by 0 bases and J by 6 bases, and 17 bases separated the two germline ends. CDR1 is MNHEY and CDR2 is SVGAGI in the germline V gene.

V usage is TRBV7-2 and J usage is TRBJ1-2; 7 bases match TRBD1. From germline, CDR1 is SGHTA and CDR2 FQGNSA. The junction had 10 bases not matched to a gene; V was cut back by 5 bases and J by 4 bases. The length of the CDR3 is 15 residues. The CDR3 coding sequence is TGTGCCAGCAGCCTACAGACAGGGAAGGGCTATGGCTACACCTTC. Translating gives CASSLQTGKGYGYTF.

The chain employs TRBV9 and TRBJ2-2; D may be TRBD2 (6 bases). Germline V gene data show CDR1 as SGDLS and CDR2 as YYNGEE. Deletions cut 7 bases from V and 6 bases from J, with 22 bases between. The CDR3 extends over 16 amino acids. DNA of the CDR3: TGTGCCAGCCGCCGCGGAGGGGCGAACGTTCCCGGGGAGCTGTTTTTT. It translates to CASRRGGANVPGELFF.

This chain joins TRBV27 and TRBJ2-7, with a possible D match to TRBD2 (6 bases). Deletions cut 5 bases from V and 0 bases from J, with 8 bases between. The CDR3 has 13 residues. Per the germline V gene, CDR1 is MNHEY and CDR2 is SMNVEV (reference sequence). The CDR3 bases are TGTGCCAGCAGTCGGGGGAGCTCCTACGAGCAGTACTTC. This encodes CASSRGSSYEQYF.

This chain connects TRBV30 to TRBJ1-2; perhaps TRBD1 as D (5 bases). The CDR3 totals 11 residues. The germline V gene has CDR1 GTSNPN and CDR2 SVGIG (reference sequence). V lost 2 bases and J 14 bases, leaving 15 bases between the germline ends. CDR3 DNA: TGTGCCTGGAGTCAATCCCAGGGATATACCTTC. It specifies CAWSQSQGYTF.

This clone came up a few times. This chain uses TRBV10-2 with TRBJ2-3, with 11 positions matching TRBD2. Germline V gene lookup returns CDR1 WSHSY and CDR2 SAAADI. The CDR3 spans 15 residues. Losses at the gene ends were 7 bases for V and 0 bases for J; bases not matched to a gene: 3. The CDR3 region has the DNA TGCGCCAGCAAACGACTAGCGGGGAGCACAGATACGCAGTATTTT. Translating it yields CASKRLAGSTDTQYF.

V gene TRBV24-1 combines with J gene TRBJ1-2; no firm D call. Trimming left V 5 bases short and J 4 bases short, with 10 bases between. This CDR3 is 13 amino acids long. Germline values: CDR1 KGHDR, CDR2 SFDVKD. CDR3 coding DNA: TGTGCCACCAGTGGGATGGGAGGCTATGGCTACACCTTC. Residues: CATSGMGGYGYTF.

This rearrangement joins TRBV24-1 to TRBJ2-5; 8 bases agree with TRBD1. CDR1 and CDR2 (germline): KGHDR, SFDVKD. The ends lost 5 bases at V and 1 base at J; junction bases unmatched: 5. This CDR3 comprises 15 residues. The CDR3 sequence is CATSVGDRLQETQYF. CDR3 DNA sequence: TGTGCCACCAGTGTCGGGGACAGGCTCCAAGAGACCCAGTACTTC.

CDR3 coding DNA: TGCGCCAGCGGAGAAAGAGATATCTACGAGCAGTACTTC. Translating it yields CASGERDIYEQYF. V is TRBV5-1 and J is TRBJ2-7; D gene unclear. The ends were cut back, 7 bases at V and 3 bases at J, with 14 bases in the middle. This CDR3 contains 13 residues. Germline V gene lookup returns CDR1 SGHRS and CDR2 YFSETQ.

The chain uses TRBV13 and TRBJ1-2, with 9 bases that match TRBD1. The V segment lost 6 bases and the J segment 7 bases; nucleotides outside the gene matches: 9. Germline V lookup: CDR1 PRHDT, CDR2 FYEKMQ (reference sequence). This CDR3 is built from 14 residues. Written as DNA, the CDR3 is TGTGCCAGCAGACCTCGGACAGGGGACGGTGGCTACACCTTC. This sequence encodes CASRPRTGDGGYTF.

This rearrangement joins TRBV19 to TRBJ1-3, with 8 bases fitting TRBD1. CDR1 LNHDA and CDR2 SQIVND come from the germline V gene (reference sequence). The CDR3 runs to 15 residues. With 6 bases clipped from V and 2 bases from J, the junction kept 6 bases outside the gene matches. CDR3 DNA: TGTGCCAGTAGCCGGACAGGGTTAGCTGGAAACACCATATATTTT. Its protein is CASSRTGLAGNTIYF. Using reference TRBV19 and TRBJ1-3 for the parts outside the CDR3, the full variable domain is DGGITQSPKYLFRKEGQNVTLSCEQNLNHDAMYWYRQDPGQGLRLIYYSQIVNDFQKGDIAEGYSVSREKKESFPLTVTSAQKNPTAFYLCASSRTGLAGNTIYFGEGSWLTVV.

The rearrangement joins TRBV6-2 or TRBV6-3 to TRBJ2-1; 10 bases align to TRBD2. This CDR3 is 17 amino acids long. Germline values: CDR1 MNHEY, CDR2 SVGEGT. The V gene end was trimmed by 0 bases and the J gene end by 4 bases; junction bases not matched to a gene: 6. The CDR3 region has the DNA TGTGCCAGCAGTTACTCGCCTCTAGCGGGGGTTTACAATGAGCAGTTCTTC. As protein: CASSYSPLAGVYNEQFF.

V gene TRBV28 combines with J gene TRBJ2-2; 8 positions match TRBD2. V was pared by 9 bases and J by 5 bases, with 11 bases of the junction left unmatched. The germline gives CDR1 MDHEN, CDR2 SYDVKM. The CDR3 runs 15 residues. The CDR3 loop reads CASGTPGGVTGELFF. The CDR3 nucleotides read TGTGCCAGTGGAACCCCGGGGGGGGTGACCGGGGAGCTGTTTTTT.

This sequence joins TRBV7-2 and TRBJ2-7, with D possibly being TRBD2 (5 bases). This CDR3 is 16 amino acids long. Per germline, CDR1 SGHTA and CDR2 FQGNSA. Trimming took off 1 base at V and 4 bases at J, with 17 bases between the two ends. CDR3 protein: CASSLGTPLLTYEQYF. CDR3 nucleotides: TGTGCCAGCAGCTTAGGGACTCCCTTGTTGACTTACGAGCAGTACTTC.

V usage is TRBV6-4 and J usage is TRBJ1-3; possible D gene TRBD1, 6 bases. Germline V gene sequence: CDR1 MRHNA, CDR2 SNTAGT. V was clipped by 7 bases and J by 0 bases, with 19 bases between them. The CDR3 spans 17 residues. This CDR3 is CASNPTGAYYSGNTIYF. The CDR3 DNA is TGTGCCAGCAATCCGACAGGTGCCTACTACTCTGGAAACACCATATATTTT.

This clone was recorded once. This chain uses TRBV28 with TRBJ2-2; TRBD2 is a possible D gene (5 bases). This CDR3 has 15 residues. The germline V and J ends were trimmed by 2 bases and 4 bases, with 11 bases remaining between them. Germline V gene data show CDR1 as MDHEN and CDR2 as SYDVKM. The CDR3 is CASSLPGSGTGELFF. The CDR3 nucleotides are TGTGCCAGCAGTTTACCGGGGTCGGGCACCGGGGAGCTGTTTTTT.

The chain employs TRBV5-1 and TRBJ1-2, with 11 bases lining up with TRBD1. Germline trimming cut 3 bases from V and 7 bases from J; bases unmatched to any gene: 5. This CDR3 contains 14 residues. Germline V gene lookup returns CDR1 SGHRS and CDR2 YFSETQ. CDR3 residues: CASSYGQGASGYTF. Written as DNA, the CDR3 is TGCGCCAGCAGCTATGGACAGGGGGCAAGTGGCTACACCTTC.